Detailed here is one T cell receptor (beta chain). The antigen remains unidentified. This record belongs to a study of human T cells and chemical hapten exposure. Study details: Largely, small differences in pooled library volume made per-sample TCR yields vary. Overall study findings and caveats: Donor immune responses may differ from healthy people's, since all donors had alopecia. The study found that PT1 expanded TCR counts correlated positively with patch test score.

Documented time point: patch test 2, 6 weeks after DPC sensitization. Sample treatment: therapeutic diphenylcyclopropenone sensitization with weekly scalp DPC. Patch tests were applied only after blood draws. MiXCR, applied by TCRdb to the RACE reads, yields one record per CDR3 protein. The sample consists of 80,000 to 95,000 distinct CDR3 sequences, 9.5% to 12% of them appearing once. The TCR was taken from a middle-aged man with alopecia areata. Some clones in this sample may be carry-over from other donors' samples. The material sequenced was whole blood, taken in connection with sensitization to the hapten diphenylcyclopropenone (DPC).

The CDR3 loop is CASTGGRTDTQYF. CDR3 sequence (DNA): TGTGCCAGCACCGGGGGACGCACAGATACGCAGTATTTT. The chain carries TRBV2 and TRBJ2-3, with D perhaps matching TRBD2 (6 bases). Germline loops: CDR1 SNHLY, CDR2 FYNNEI. Trimming removed 7 bases from V and 1 base from J, with 9 bases in between. The CDR3 totals 13 residues.